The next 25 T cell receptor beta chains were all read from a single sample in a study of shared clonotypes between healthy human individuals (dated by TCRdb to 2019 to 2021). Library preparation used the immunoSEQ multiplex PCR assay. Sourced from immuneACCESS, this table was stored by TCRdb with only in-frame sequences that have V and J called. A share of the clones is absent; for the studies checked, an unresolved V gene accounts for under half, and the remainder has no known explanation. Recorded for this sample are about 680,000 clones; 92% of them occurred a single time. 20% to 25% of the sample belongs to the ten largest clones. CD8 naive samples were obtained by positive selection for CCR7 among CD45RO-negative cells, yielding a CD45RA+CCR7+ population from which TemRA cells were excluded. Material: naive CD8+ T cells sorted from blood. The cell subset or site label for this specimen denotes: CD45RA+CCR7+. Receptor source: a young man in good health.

This CDR3 reads CASSQGWGDTQYF. The CDR3 coding sequence is TGCGCCAGCAGCCAAGGTTGGGGAGATACGCAGTATTTT. The rearrangement links TRBV4-1 to TRBJ2-3; D unclear. Germline V CDR1 and CDR2: MGHRA, YSYEKL. The ends were cut back, 1 base at V and 5 bases at J, with 7 bases in the middle. The CDR3 spans 13 residues.

The CDR3, as DNA: TGTGCCAGCAGTACAACTAGCGGAGATTACAATGAGCAGTTCTTC. Encoded protein: CASSTTSGDYNEQFF. The V gene is TRBV6-6, the J gene TRBJ2-1, with 8 nucleotides matching TRBD2. Looked up from germline, CDR1 is MNHNY and CDR2 is SVGAGI (reference sequence). CDR3 length: 15 residues. Trimming removed 5 bases from V and 4 bases from J; junction bases left unmatched: 7.

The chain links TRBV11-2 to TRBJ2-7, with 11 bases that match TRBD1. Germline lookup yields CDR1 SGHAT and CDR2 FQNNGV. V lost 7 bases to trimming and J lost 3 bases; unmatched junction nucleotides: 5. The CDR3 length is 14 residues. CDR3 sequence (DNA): TGTGCCAGCACCTACGGGACAGGGGGCTACGAGCAGTACTTC. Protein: CASTYGTGGYEQYF.

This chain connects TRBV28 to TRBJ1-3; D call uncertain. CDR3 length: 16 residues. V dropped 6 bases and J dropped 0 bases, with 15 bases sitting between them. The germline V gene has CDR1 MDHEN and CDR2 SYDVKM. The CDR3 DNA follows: TGTGCCAGCAGCCCTCCCAGGAGAAGCTCTGGAAACACCATATATTTT. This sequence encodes CASSPPRRSSGNTIYF. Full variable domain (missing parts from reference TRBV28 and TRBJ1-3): DVKVTQSSRYLVKRTGEKVFLECVQDMDHENMFWYRQDPGLGLRLIYFSYDVKMKEKGDIPEGYSVSREKKERFSLILESASTNQTSMYLCASSPPRRSSGNTIYFGEGSWLTVV.

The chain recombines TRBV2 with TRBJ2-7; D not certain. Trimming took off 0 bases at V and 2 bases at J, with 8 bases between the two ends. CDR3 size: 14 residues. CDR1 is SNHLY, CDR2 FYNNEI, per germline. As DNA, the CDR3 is TGTGCCAGCAGTGAAGCGCCAACAGCCTACGAGCAGTACTTC. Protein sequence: CASSEAPTAYEQYF.

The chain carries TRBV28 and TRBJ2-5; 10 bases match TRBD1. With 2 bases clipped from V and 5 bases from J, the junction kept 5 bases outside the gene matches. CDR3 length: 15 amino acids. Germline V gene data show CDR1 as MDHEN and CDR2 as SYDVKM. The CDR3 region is CASSLRQGAQETQYF. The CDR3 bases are TGTGCCAGCAGTTTAAGACAGGGGGCGCAGGAGACCCAGTACTTC.

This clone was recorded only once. The CDR3 DNA is TGTGCCAGCAGCTTAGAAGGCGGGAGGAACTACGAGCAGTACTTC. Translation: CASSLEGGRNYEQYF. The gene calls are TRBV7-3 and TRBJ2-7; 8 nucleotides line up with TRBD2. Germline V gene sequence: CDR1 SGHTA, CDR2 FQGTGA. This CDR3 has 15 amino acids. The J segment lost 3 bases and the V segment lost 2 bases, leaving 6 bases of the junction unmatched.

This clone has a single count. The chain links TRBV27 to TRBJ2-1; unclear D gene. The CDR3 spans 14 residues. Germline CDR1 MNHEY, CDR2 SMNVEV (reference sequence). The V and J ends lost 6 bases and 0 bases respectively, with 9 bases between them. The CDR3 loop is CASRVSSSYNEQFF. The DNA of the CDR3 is TGTGCCAGCAGGGTATCAAGCTCCTACAATGAGCAGTTCTTC.

DNA for the CDR3: TGCGCCAGCAGTGAGTCAGGACTACCATACAATGAGCAGTTCTTC. Translating gives CASSESGLPYNEQFF. The chain links TRBV10-1 to TRBJ2-1, with TRBD2 as a possible D gene (6 bases). The V and J ends lost 0 bases and 4 bases respectively, with 10 bases between them. The CDR3 sequence is 15 residues long. Germline V gene data show CDR1 as WNHNN and CDR2 as SYGVQD (reference sequence).

The CDR3 DNA is TGTGCCAGCAGCGGGACTAGCGGAACCGAGGAGGATACGCAGTATTTT. Amino acid sequence: CASSGTSGTEEDTQYF. The chain carries TRBV9 and TRBJ2-3; 10 bases are shared with TRBD2. Trimming removed 3 bases from V and 6 bases from J; junction bases left unmatched: 10. Per the germline V gene, CDR1 is SGDLS and CDR2 is YYNGEE. The CDR3 is 16 residues long.

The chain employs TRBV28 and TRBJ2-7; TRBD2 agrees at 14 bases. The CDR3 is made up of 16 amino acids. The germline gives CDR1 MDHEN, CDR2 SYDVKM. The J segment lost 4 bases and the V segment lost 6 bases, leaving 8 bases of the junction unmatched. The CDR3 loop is CASRTLGTSGSYEQYF. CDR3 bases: TGTGCCAGCAGGACCCTTGGGACTAGCGGGAGTTACGAGCAGTACTTC.

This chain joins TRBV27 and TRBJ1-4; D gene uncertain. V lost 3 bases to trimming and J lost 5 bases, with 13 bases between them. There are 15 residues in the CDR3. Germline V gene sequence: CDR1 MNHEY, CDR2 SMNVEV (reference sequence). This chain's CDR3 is CASSFGIKDNEKLFF. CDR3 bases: TGTGCCAGCAGTTTCGGGATAAAGGACAATGAAAAACTGTTTTTT.

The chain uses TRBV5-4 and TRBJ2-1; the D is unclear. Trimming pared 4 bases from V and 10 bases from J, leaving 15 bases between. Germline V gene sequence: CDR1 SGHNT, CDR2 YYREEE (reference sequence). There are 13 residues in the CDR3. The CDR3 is CASSQSSDVEQFF. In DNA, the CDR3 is TGTGCCAGCAGCCAAAGCTCGGACGTGGAGCAGTTCTTC.

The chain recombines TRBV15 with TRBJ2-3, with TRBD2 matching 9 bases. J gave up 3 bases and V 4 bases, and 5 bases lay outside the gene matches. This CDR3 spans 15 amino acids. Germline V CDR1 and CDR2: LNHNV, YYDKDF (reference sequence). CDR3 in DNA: TGTGCCACCAGCAACGTAGCGGGAGATACAGATACGCAGTATTTT. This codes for CATSNVAGDTDTQYF.

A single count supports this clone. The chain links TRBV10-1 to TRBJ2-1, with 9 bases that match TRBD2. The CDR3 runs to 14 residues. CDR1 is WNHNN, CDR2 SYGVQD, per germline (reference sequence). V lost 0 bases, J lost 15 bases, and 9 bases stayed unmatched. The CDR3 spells CASSESGLASPPFF. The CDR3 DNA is TGCGCCAGCAGTGAGTCGGGACTAGCAAGCCCCCCGTTCTTC.

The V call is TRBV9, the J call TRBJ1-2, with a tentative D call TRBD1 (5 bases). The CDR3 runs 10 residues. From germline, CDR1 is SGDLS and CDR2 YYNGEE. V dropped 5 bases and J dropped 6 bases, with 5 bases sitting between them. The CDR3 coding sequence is TGTGCCAGCAGGGGGGATGGCTACACCTTC. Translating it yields CASRGDGYTF.

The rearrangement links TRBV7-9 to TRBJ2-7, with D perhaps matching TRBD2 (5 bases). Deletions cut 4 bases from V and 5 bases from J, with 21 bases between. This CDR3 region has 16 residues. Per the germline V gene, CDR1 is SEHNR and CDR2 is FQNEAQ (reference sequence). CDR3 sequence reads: CASSSLVGGRDDEQYF. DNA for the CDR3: TGTGCCAGCAGCTCACTAGTCGGAGGACGCGACGACGAGCAGTACTTC.

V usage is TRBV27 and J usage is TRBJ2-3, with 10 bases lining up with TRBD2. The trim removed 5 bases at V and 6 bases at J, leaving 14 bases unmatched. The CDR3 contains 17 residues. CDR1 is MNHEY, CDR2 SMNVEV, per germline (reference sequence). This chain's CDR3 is CASSPQLAGGRFDTQYF. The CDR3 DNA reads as TGTGCCAGCAGTCCGCAATTAGCGGGAGGCCGTTTTGATACGCAGTATTTT.

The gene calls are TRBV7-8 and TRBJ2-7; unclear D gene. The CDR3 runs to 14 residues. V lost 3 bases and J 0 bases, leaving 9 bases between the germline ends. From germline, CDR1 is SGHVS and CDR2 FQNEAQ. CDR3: CASSLTAYSYEQYF. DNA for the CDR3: TGTGCCAGCAGCTTGACTGCCTACTCCTACGAGCAGTACTTC.

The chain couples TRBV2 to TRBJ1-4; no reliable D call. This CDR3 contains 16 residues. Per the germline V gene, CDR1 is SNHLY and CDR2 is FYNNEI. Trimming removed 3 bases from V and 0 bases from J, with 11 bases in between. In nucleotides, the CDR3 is TGTGCCAGCAGTGAGAGGAGATCTGCAACTAATGAAAAACTGTTTTTT. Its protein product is CASSERRSATNEKLFF.

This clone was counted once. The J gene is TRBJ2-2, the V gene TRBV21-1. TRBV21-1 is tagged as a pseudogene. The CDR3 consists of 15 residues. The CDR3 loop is CASSKANRKTGELFF. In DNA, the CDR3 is TGTGCCAGCAGCAAAGCCAATCGAAAGACGGGGGAGCTGTTTTTT.

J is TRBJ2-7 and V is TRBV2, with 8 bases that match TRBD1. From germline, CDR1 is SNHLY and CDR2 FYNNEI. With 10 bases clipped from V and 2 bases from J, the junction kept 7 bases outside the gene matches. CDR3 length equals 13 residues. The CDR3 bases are TGTGCCATAAAACAGGGGGGCGCCTACGAGCAGTACTTC. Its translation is CAIKQGGAYEQYF.

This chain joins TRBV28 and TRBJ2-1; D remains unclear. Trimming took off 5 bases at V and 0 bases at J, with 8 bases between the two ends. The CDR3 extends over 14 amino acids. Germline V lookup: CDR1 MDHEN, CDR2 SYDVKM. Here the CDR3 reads CASSPLSSYNEQFF. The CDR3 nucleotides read TGTGCCAGCAGTCCCCTTAGCTCCTACAATGAGCAGTTCTTC.

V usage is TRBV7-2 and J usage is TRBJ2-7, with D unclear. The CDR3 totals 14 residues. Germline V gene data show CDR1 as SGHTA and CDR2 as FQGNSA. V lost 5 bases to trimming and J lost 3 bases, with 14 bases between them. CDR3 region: CASSTTARGYEQYF. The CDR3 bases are TGTGCCAGCAGCACGACTGCTCGCGGCTACGAGCAGTACTTC. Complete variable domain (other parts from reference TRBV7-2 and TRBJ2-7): GAGVSQSPSNKVTEKGKDVELRCDPISGHTALYWYRQSLGQGLEFLIYFQGNSAPDKSGLPSDRFSAERTGGSVSTLTIQRTQQEDSAVYLCASSTTARGYEQYFGPGTRLTVT.

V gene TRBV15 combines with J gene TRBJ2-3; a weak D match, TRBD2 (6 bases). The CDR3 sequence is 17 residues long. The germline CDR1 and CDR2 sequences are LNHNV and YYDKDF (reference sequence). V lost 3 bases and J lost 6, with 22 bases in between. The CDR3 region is CATSRVGEVGLWDTQYF. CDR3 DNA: TGTGCCACCAGCAGGGTGGGGGAGGTGGGGCTTTGGGATACGCAGTATTTT.